The present entry profiles one TCR beta chain with its context. Clones were read by immunoSEQ multiplex PCR, and TCRdb kept only the in-frame ones, dropping some. This table holds more than 70,000 clones, 90% to 96% found once. V was pared by 4 bases and J by 6 bases, with 9 bases of the junction left unmatched. Germline lookup yields CDR1 SGHDT and CDR2 YYEEEE. The CDR3 runs 17 residues. The data were taken from a study of cytomegalovirus exposure and HLA in healthy donors. V gene TRBV5-6 combines with J gene TRBJ2-2, with 13 bases matching TRBD2. This TCR came from a man aged 18 to 30 in good health and CMV-seropositive. Sequencing used PBMCs. The CDR3 DNA reads TGTGCCAGCAGCAACGCCGGACTAGCGGGAGTTGCCGGGGAGCTGTTTTTT. Translating gives CASSNAGLAGVAGELFF.